This T cell receptor beta chain was profiled in a study of Ad26.COV2.S vaccination and SARS-CoV-2 variants. Regarding the study as a whole: After vaccination, substantial breadth of spike-specific CD8+ and CD4+ responses was reported.

The treatment denotes: around 19 received Ad26.COV2.S at low or high dose, single or two shots; 5 received placebo; per-sample allocation not given. Samples came from day 63 after the first vaccine or placebo injection. Whoever gave the sample was an adult aged 18-55 years in Boston. Spike of the Wuhan-strain SARS-CoV-2 was expressed by an Ad26 vector, which formed the vaccine. Generated by immunoSEQ multiplex PCR, the TCRdb table keeps only in-frame clones and is missing some. Among 300,000 to 400,000 clones listed, about 85% were seen once. Points on this clone: Its specificity is not known.

V dropped 4 bases and J dropped 3 bases, with 25 bases sitting between them. Germline values: CDR1 LNHDA, CDR2 SQIVND (reference sequence). This CDR3 is 18 amino acids long. Sequenced material: peripheral blood, taken in a trial of Ad26.COV2.S vaccine versus placebo. This rearrangement joins TRBV19 to TRBJ2-7; the D call may be TRBD1 or TRBD2 (5 bases each). The origin of this receptor is a person between 18 and 60 years old who received the Ad26.COV2.S COVID-19 vaccine or a placebo. The CDR3 spells CASSTQDSRGRRYYEQYF. As DNA, the CDR3 is TGTGCCAGTAGTACCCAGGATTCCCGGGGACGGCGGTACTACGAGCAGTACTTC.